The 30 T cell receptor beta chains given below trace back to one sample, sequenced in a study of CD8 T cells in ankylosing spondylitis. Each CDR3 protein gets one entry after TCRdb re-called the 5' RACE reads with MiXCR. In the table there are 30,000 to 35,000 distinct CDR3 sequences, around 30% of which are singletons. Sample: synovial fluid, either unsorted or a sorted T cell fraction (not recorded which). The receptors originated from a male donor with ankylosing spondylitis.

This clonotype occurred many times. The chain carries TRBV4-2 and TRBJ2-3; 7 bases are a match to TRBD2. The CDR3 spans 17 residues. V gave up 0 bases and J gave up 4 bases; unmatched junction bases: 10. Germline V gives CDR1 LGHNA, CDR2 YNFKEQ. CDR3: CASSQEIAGRGADTQYF. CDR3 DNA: TGTGCCAGCAGCCAAGAAATAGCGGGTAGAGGAGCAGATACGCAGTATTTT.

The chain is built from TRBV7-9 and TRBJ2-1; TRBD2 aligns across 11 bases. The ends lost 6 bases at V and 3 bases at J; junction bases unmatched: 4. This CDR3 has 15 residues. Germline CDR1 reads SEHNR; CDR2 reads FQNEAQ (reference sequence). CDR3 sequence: CASRDGTSGYNEQFF. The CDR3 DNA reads TGTGCCAGCAGGGACGGGACTAGCGGCTACAATGAGCAGTTCTTC.

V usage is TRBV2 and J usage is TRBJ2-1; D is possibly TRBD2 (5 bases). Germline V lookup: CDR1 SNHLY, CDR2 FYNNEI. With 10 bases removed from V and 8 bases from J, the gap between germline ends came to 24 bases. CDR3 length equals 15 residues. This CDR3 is CAIDPVRAPTDEQFF. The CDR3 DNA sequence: TGTGCCATCGATCCGGTGCGGGCCCCTACGGATGAGCAGTTCTTC.

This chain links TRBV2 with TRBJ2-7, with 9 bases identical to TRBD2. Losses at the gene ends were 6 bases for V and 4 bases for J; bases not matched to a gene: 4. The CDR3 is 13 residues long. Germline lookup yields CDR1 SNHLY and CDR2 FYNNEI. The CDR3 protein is CASRETSGYEQYF. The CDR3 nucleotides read TGTGCCAGCAGGGAGACTAGCGGTTACGAGCAGTACTTC.

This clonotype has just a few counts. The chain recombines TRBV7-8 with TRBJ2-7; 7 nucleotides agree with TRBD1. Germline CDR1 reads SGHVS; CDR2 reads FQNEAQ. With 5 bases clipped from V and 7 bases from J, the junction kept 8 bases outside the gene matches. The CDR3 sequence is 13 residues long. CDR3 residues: CASSHSTGFEQYF. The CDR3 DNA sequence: TGTGCCAGCAGCCATTCGACAGGGTTTGAGCAGTACTTC.

The CDR3 DNA follows: TGTGCCAGCAGCTTAGCGGTCGGCGGGAATCAGCCCCAGCATTTT. Translating gives CASSLAVGGNQPQHF. V usage is TRBV7-6 and J usage is TRBJ1-5; no reliable D call. The V end lost 0 bases, the J end lost 4 bases, and 10 bases lay between the germline ends. Looked up from germline, CDR1 is SGHVS and CDR2 is FNYEAQ. The CDR3 contains 15 residues.

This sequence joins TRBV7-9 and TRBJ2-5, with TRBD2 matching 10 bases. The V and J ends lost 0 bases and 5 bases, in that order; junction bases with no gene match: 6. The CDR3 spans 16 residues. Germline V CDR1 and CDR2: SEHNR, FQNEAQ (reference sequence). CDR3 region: CASSLASGRAGETQYF. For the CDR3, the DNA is TGTGCCAGCAGCTTAGCAAGCGGGAGGGCAGGGGAGACCCAGTACTTC.

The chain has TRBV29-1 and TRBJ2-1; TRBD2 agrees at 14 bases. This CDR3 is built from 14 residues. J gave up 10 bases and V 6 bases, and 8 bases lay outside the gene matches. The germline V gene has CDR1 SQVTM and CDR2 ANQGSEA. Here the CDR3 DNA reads TGCAGCGTGACTAGCGGGGGGGGAGTCGTCGAGCAGTTCTTC. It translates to CSVTSGGGVVEQFF.

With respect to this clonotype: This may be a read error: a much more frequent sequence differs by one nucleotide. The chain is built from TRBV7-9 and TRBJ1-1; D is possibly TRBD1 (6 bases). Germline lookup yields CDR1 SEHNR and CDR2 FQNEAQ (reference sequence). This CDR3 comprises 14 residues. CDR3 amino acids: CASSRQDLNTEVFF. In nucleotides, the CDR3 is TGTGCCAGCAGTCGACAGGACCTGAACACTGAAGTTTTCTTT.

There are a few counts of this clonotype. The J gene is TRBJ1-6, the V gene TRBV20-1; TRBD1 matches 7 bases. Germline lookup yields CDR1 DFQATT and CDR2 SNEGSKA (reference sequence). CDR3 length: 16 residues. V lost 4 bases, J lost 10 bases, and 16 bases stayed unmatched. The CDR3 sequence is CSATPQEGRGSSPLHF. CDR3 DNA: TGCAGTGCTACCCCCCAAGAGGGCAGGGGGAGCTCACCCCTCCACTTT.

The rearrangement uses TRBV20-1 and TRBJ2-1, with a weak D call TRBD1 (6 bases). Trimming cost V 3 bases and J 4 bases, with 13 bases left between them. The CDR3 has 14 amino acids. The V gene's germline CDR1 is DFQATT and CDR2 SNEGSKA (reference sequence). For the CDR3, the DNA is TGCAGTGCTAGTACTTGGACAGCTTACAATGAGCAGTTCTTC. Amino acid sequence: CSASTWTAYNEQFF.

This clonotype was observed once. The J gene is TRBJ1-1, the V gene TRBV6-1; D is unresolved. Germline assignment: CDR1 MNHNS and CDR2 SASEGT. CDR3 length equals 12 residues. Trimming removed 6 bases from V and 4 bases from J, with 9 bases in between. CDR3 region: CASRDAGTEAFF. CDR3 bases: TGTGCCAGCAGGGACGCGGGCACTGAAGCTTTCTTT.

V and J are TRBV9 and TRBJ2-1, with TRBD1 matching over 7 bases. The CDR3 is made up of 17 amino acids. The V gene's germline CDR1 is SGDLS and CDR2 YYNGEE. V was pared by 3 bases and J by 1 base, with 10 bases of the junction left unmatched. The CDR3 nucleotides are TGTGCCAGCAGCGGGACAGGACCTAATTGGTCCTACAATGAGCAGTTCTTC. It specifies CASSGTGPNWSYNEQFF.

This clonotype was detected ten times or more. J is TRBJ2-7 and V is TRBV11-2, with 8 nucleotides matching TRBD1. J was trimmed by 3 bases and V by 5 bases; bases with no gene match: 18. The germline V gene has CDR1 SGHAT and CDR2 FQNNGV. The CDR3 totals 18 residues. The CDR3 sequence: CASSAYEDRELGHYEQYV. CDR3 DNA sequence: TGTGCCAGCAGCGCATATGAGGACAGGGAATTAGGGCACTACGAGCAGTACGTC.

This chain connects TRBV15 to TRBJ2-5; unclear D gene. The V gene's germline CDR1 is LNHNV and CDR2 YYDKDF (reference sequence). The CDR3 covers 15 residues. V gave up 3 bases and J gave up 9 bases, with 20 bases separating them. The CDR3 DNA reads TGTGCCACCAGCAGTCCCCTCGACATGACTGGGGCCCAGTACTTC. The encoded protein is CATSSPLDMTGAQYF.

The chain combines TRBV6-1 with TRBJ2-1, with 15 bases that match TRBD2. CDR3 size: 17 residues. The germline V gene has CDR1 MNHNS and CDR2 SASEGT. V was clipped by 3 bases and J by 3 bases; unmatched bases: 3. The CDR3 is CASSDRTSGRDYNEQFF. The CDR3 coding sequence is TGTGCCAGCAGTGATAGGACTAGCGGGAGGGACTACAATGAGCAGTTCTTC.

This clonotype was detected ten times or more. CDR3 bases: TGTGCCAGCAGCTTACTTGGGGCCGTGACCTACGAGCAGTACTTC. Its protein product is CASSLLGAVTYEQYF. The chain carries TRBV7-9 and TRBJ2-7; possible D gene TRBD1, 5 bases. V was pared by 2 bases and J by 2 bases, with 13 bases between. This CDR3 region has 15 residues. Germline lookup yields CDR1 SEHNR and CDR2 FQNEAQ (reference sequence).

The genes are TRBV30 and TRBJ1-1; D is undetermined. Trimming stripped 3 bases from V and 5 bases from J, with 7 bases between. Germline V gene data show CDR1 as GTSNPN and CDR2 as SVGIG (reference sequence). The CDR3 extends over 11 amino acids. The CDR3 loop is CAWRSLTEAFF. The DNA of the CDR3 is TGTGCCTGGAGGAGCTTGACTGAAGCTTTCTTT.

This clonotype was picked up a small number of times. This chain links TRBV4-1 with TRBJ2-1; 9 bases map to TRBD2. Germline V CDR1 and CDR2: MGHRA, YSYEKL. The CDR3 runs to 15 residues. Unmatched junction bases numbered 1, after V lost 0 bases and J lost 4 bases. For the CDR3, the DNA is TGCGCCAGCAGCCAAGATAGCGGGGGTTACAATGAGCAGTTCTTC. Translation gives CASSQDSGGYNEQFF.

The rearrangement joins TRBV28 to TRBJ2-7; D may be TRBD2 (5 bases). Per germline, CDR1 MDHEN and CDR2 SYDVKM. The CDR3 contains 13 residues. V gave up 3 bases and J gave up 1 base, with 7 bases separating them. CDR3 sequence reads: CASSFGVSYEQYV. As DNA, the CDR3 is TGTGCCAGCAGTTTCGGGGTTTCCTACGAGCAGTACGTC.

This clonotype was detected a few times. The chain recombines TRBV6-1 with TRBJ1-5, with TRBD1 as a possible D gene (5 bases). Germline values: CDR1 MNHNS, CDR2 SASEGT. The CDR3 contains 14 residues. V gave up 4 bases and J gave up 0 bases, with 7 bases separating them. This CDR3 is CASSGDSSNQPQHF. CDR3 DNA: TGTGCCAGCAGTGGAGACAGTAGCAATCAGCCCCAGCATTTT.

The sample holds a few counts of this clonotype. The CDR3 spells CASSRLRTAYEQYV. The CDR3, as DNA: TGTGCCAGCAGCCGACTCAGGACAGCCTACGAGCAGTACGTC. V usage is TRBV7-9 and J usage is TRBJ2-7; possibly TRBD1 for D (6 bases). This CDR3 region has 14 residues. Germline V gene lookup returns CDR1 SEHNR and CDR2 FQNEAQ (reference sequence). The V end was cut by 5 bases, the J end by 2 bases, with 13 bases between.

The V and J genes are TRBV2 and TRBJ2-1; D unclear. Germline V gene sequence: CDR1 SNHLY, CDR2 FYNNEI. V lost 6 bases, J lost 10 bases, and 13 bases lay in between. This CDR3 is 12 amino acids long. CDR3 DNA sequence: TGTGCCAGCAGACTCCTGGGGATGGAGCAGTTCTTC. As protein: CASRLLGMEQFF.

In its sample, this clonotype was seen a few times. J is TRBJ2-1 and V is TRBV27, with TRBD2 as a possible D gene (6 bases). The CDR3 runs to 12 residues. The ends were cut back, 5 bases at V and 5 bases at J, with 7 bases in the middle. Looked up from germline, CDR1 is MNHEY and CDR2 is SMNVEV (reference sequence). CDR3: CASSGGHNEQFF. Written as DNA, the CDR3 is TGTGCCAGCAGTGGAGGGCACAATGAGCAGTTCTTC.

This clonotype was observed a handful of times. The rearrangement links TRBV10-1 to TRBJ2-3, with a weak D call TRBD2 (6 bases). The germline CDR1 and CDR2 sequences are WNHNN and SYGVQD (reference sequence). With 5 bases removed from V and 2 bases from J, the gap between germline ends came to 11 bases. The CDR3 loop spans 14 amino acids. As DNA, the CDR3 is TGCGCCAGCAGTCGGATAGCGGTCACAGATACGCAGTATTTT. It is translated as CASSRIAVTDTQYF.

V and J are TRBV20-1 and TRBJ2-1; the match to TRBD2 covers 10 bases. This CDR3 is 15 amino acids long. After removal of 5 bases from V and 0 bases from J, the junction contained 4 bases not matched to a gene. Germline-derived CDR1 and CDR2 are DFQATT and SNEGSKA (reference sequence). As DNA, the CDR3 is TGCAGTGCTCCCCTAGCGGGGGACTCCTACAATGAGCAGTTCTTC. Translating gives CSAPLAGDSYNEQFF.

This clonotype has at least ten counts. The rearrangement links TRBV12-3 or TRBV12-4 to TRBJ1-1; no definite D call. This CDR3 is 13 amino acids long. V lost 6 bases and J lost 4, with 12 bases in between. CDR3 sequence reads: CASRRGGGTEAFF. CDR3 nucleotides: TGTGCCAGCAGGCGTGGAGGCGGCACTGAAGCTTTCTTT.

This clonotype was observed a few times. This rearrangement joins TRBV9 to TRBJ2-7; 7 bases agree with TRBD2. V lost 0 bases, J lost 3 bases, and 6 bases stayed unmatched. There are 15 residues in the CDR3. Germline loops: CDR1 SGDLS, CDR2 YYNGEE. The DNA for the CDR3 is TGTGCCAGCAGCGTAGAAGCTAGCGGAAACTACGAGCAGTACTTC. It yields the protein CASSVEASGNYEQYF.

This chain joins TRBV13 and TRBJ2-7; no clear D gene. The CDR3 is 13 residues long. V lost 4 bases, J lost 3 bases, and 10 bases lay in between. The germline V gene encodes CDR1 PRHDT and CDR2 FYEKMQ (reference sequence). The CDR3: CASSSQMVYEQYF. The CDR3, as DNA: TGTGCCAGCAGCTCCCAAATGGTCTACGAGCAGTACTTC.

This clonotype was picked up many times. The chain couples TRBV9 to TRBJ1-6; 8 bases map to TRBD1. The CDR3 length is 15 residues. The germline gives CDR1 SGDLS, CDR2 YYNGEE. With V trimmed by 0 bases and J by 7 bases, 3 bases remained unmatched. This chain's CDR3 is CASSVDRTGNSPLHF. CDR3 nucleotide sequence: TGTGCCAGCAGCGTAGACCGGACAGGGAATTCACCCCTCCACTTT.